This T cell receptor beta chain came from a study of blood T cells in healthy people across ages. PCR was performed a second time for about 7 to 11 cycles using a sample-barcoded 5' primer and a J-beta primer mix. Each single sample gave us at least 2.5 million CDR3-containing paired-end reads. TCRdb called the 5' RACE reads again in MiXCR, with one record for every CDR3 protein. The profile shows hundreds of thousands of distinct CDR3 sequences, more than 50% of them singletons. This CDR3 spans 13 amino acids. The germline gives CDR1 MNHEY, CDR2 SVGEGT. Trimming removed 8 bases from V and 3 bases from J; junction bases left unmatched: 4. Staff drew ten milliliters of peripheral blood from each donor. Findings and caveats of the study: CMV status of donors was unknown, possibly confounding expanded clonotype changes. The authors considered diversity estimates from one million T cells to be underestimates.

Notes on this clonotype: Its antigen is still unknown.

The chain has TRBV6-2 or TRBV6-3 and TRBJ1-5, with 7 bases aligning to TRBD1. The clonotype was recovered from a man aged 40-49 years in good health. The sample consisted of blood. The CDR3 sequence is CASCQGDNQPQHF. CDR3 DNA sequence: TGTGCCAGCTGCCAGGGGGACAATCAGCCCCAGCATTTT.